What follows describes a single T cell receptor beta chain. Original analysis: Amplification from reference gene primers served as the basis for estimated nucleated cell counts. TCRdb's copy holds only in-frame clones and misses some; the assay was immunoSEQ multiplex PCR. For V, J and clone size, that table is used; D and trimming come from the DNA. The top ten clones hold around 2.1% of a sample with 250,000 to 350,000 clones, roughly 87% of them seen once. The sample is drawn from a study of blood T cell repertoires in COVID-19. Study-wide context: Spain, Italy and the United States supplied samples that represented acute and convalescent COVID-19. T cells, B-cell-depleted T cells, or PBMCs supplied cDNA or gDNA.

The CDR3 has 14 residues. Germline CDR1 is SGHRS and CDR2 is YFSETQ. V lost 0 bases and J lost 6, with 10 bases in between. Sequenced: peripheral blood. V gene TRBV5-1 combines with J gene TRBJ2-1; tentative D call: TRBD2 (5 bases). This sequence was found in a man younger than 35 with active or convalescent COVID-19. The CDR3 DNA follows: TGCGCCAGCAGCTTGGGGACTGAGGGCAATGAGCAGTTCTTC. Translated: CASSLGTEGNEQFF.